The rows below give T cell receptor beta chains drawn from one sample of a study of T-cell memory formation after mild COVID-19. A single record per CDR3 protein comes from TCRdb applying MiXCR to the 5' RACE reads. This sample carries about 560,000 distinct CDR3 sequences, roughly a fifth of them seen once, and the ten largest clones take around 8.4%. Sample: PBMCs or a T cell subset sorted from them (not recorded which). These receptors came from an adult woman who had mild COVID-19 (a few samples of this study predate the infection). Cell type and time point are not known. CDR3s include the opening cysteine and the closing phenylalanine or tryptophan. The order of the fields is V gene, D gene, CDR3 protein. D genes are given only for firm matches.

TRBV4-3,NA,CASSLNRWVSYNEQFF
TRBV12-3/TRBV12-4,NA,CASRMPGMNTEAFF
TRBV5-1,NA,CASREGGASYSPLHF
TRBV20-1,NA,CSAAPGNQPQHF
TRBV20-1,NA,CSARAQEGVDLEQYF
TRBV5-1,NA,CASSSDLLSSYEQYF
TRBV7-2,NA,CASSLTGTSQFNEQFF
TRBV10-3,NA,CAIWGNNYGYTF
TRBV14,NA,CASSQDVGSEQYF
TRBV12-3/TRBV12-4,NA,CASSSQRRFTDTQYF
TRBV20-1,TRBD1,CSARVQGASSYEQYF
TRBV19,NA,CASSSPGSGAQF
TRBV7-8,NA,CASSLEGYRGPNTEAFF
TRBV19,TRBD1,CASSTRQGLTYEQYF
TRBV10-3,NA,CAISEGFPGGYTF
TRBV15,TRBD1,CATSPRTGEVEIEKQYF
TRBV7-9,NA,CASSPQTANEQFF
TRBV27,NA,CASTTTGGPFGYTF
TRBV15,NA,CATSRDRAGTEKGYTF
TRBV12-3/TRBV12-4,NA,CASNWGGNSPLHF
TRBV25-1,NA,CASTTGGRQVGQYF
TRBV12-3/TRBV12-4,TRBD2,CASRPTSGATGELFF
TRBV6-2/TRBV6-3,TRBD1,CASHPRTGSYNEQFF
TRBV6-5,TRBD1,CASRTGSTPQYF
TRBV9,NA,CASSEHGGNAFF
TRBV5-4,TRBD1,CASSSATGGEYEQYF
TRBV15,TRBD1,CATSRDGAGGIYGYTF
TRBV5-1,NA,CASSLAGGAYEQYF
TRBV9,NA,CASSATLTRSTQYF
TRBV5-1,NA,CASSLESRTYGYTF
TRBV7-6,NA,CASSLRGARPGDIQYF
TRBV5-4,NA,CASSFSVYSPWGNEQFF
TRBV24-1,NA,CATRGIFEGRRSYEQYF
TRBV6-5,NA,CASSYTAGEDGYTF
TRBV9,TRBD1,CASSVGQGAEAFF
TRBV6-5,TRBD2,CASSRGLGRSETQYF
TRBV3-1,TRBD2,CASRGAGGFYNEQFF
TRBV6-1,NA,CASSEGQDYTGELFF
TRBV7-8,NA,CASSLGQTLTDTQYF
TRBV10-3,TRBD1,CAIRQGETQYF
TRBV5-1,NA,CASTDNPGTGYTF